This T cell receptor beta chain was captured in a study of monozygotic twins with inflammatory bowel disease. The input for each TCR library was about 3.5 ug of total RNA. For each CDR3 protein, TCRdb gives one entry from its re-call of the 5' RACE reads, without DNA. This specimen shows approximately 380,000 distinct CDR3 sequences; the ten leading clones hold 2% to 3%. Study conclusions and caveats: IBD-affected twins scored below their healthy co-twins in TCRbeta diversity (inverse Simpson).

Details on this clonotype: Its matching antigen is unknown.

This CDR3 has 12 residues. The germline gives CDR1 LGHDT, CDR2 YNNKEL (reference sequence). The TCR comes from a human donor with ulcerative colitis or Crohn's disease, or a healthy co-twin of an affected twin (not recorded which). This rearrangement joins TRBV3-1 to TRBJ1-1; the D call from TCRdb, TRBD1, cannot be confirmed without DNA. Sequencing was carried out using blood. The CDR3 reads CASSHRGAEAFF.